This TCR beta chain was observed in a study of blood T cell repertoires in COVID-19. Overall study context: COVID-19 samples from acute and convalescent phases originated in the United States, Italy and Spain. PBMCs, B-cell-depleted T cells, or T cells provided the cDNA or gDNA that made up the material.

V was pared by 2 bases and J by 2 bases, with 11 bases between. Germline V gives CDR1 SGDLS, CDR2 YYNGEE. This CDR3 has 15 residues. Per the authors' pipeline: Cell counts per sample came from amplifying reference gene primers. The method was immunoSEQ multiplex PCR; TCRdb's version includes in-frame clones alone and lacks a portion of them. V, J and clone size derive from that table, while D and trimming were established from the DNA sequence. Of about 74,000 clones in the sample, roughly 90% were seen once. The sequence came from a human donor in a cohort sampled during active COVID-19. The chain employs TRBV9 and TRBJ2-1; D is perhaps TRBD2 (6 bases). Material for sequencing was peripheral blood. The CDR3 DNA sequence: TGTGCCAGCAGCGTTTCCGGGAGACCCTACAATGAGCAGTTCTTC. Translation gives CASSVSGRPYNEQFF.